The rows below give T cell receptor beta chains drawn from one sample of a study of shared T cell receptors in the human thymus. Libraries were prepared by immunoSEQ multiplex PCR; TCRdb keeps only in-frame clonotypes and omits some of them. The data show 630,000 or so clones, more than 70% seen once. This sample also appeared in a second study, on human thymus T cells.

Source material: thymocytes. The receptors come from a boy under two years old with a congenital heart defect. Both conserved end residues are part of each CDR3. The D gene is left open where the match is weak. Not all rows give a size; the values are once, few, many and, for expanded clones, a class.

>TRBD1|TRBV5-6|TRBJ1-2|.
CASTDRDSGYGYTF
TGTGCCAGCACCGACAGGGATTCCGGCTATGGCTACACCTTC
>.|TRBV15|TRBJ2-3|.
CATSSQTGALDTQYF
TGTGCCACCAGCAGCCAGACAGGAGCCCTAGATACGCAGTATTTT
>TRBD1|TRBV5-6|TRBJ1-6|.
CASSLGDRGPDSPLHF
TGTGCCAGCAGCTTGGGGGACAGGGGGCCAGATTCACCCCTCCACTTT
>.|TRBV5-1|TRBJ1-1|.
CASSFRTSTEAFF
TGCGCCAGCAGCTTTAGGACATCCACTGAAGCTTTCTTT
>TRBD2|TRBV4-3|TRBJ2-1|.
CASSQDGVAGGRGSYNEQFF
TGCGCCAGCAGCCAAGATGGAGTAGCGGGAGGACGAGGTTCCTACAATGAGCAGTTCTTC
>TRBD1|TRBV18|TRBJ2-7|.
CASSADRDEQYF
TGTGCCAGCTCAGCTGACAGGGACGAGCAGTACTTC
>TRBD1|TRBV4-1|TRBJ1-5|.
CASSPPPTGGSGNQPQHF
TGCGCCAGCAGCCCCCCGCCGACAGGGGGCTCGGGCAATCAGCCCCAGCATTTT
>.|TRBV5-4|TRBJ1-2|once
CASQPHRGYGYTF
TGTGCCAGCCAACCCCATCGGGGCTATGGCTACACCTTC
>TRBD2|TRBV27|TRBJ2-7|.
CASSAFGLVYEQYF
TGTGCCAGCAGTGCCTTTGGACTAGTCTACGAGCAGTACTTC
>.|TRBV5-1|TRBJ2-3|.
CASSFEDSSTDTQYF
TGCGCCAGCAGCTTCGAGGACTCTAGCACAGATACGCAGTATTTT
>.|TRBV28|TRBJ1-2|.
CASGTGEWGYGYTF
TGTGCCAGCGGAACCGGGGAGTGGGGCTATGGCTACACCTTC
>TRBD2|TRBV5-1|TRBJ2-5|.
CASSLGLGLAGGETQYF
TGCGCCAGCAGCTTGGGCCTGGGACTAGCGGGGGGTGAGACCCAGTACTTC
>TRBD1|TRBV4-3|TRBJ2-7|.
CASSGRDRVFGVSYEQYF
TGCGCCAGCAGCGGCCGGGACAGGGTTTTTGGAGTCTCCTACGAGCAGTACTTC
>.|TRBV25-1|TRBJ2-3|.
CASHRQPTCTDTQYF
TGTGCCAGCCATCGACAGCCCACCTGTACAGATACGCAGTATTTT
>.|TRBV5-1|TRBJ2-1|.
CASSPQDSGSYNEQFF
TGCGCCAGCAGCCCCCAGGACAGCGGCTCCTACAATGAGCAGTTCTTC
>.|TRBV6-6|TRBJ2-3|.
CASSYEDEKTDTQYF
TGTGCCAGCAGTTACGAGGATGAGAAGACAGATACGCAGTATTTT
>.|TRBV5-6|TRBJ2-3|.
CASSILTEDTQYF
TGTGCCAGCAGCATCCTGACAGAAGATACGCAGTATTTT
>.|TRBV27|TRBJ1-2|.
CASSSRTDVYGYTF
TGTGCCAGCAGTTCAAGGACTGATGTCTATGGCTACACCTTC
>TRBD2|TRBV11-2|TRBJ2-1|.
CASKSGRSHEQFF
TGTGCCAGCAAAAGCGGGAGGTCGCATGAGCAGTTCTTC
>TRBD2|TRBV4-2|TRBJ2-1|.
CASSHKIGTSGVNEQFF
TGTGCCAGCAGCCACAAGATAGGGACTAGCGGGGTCAATGAGCAGTTCTTC
>.|TRBV5-8|TRBJ2-3|.
CASSITSTDTQYF
TGTGCCAGCAGCATCACAAGCACAGATACGCAGTATTTT
>.|TRBV15|TRBJ1-2|.
CATSRDSRTNGYTF
TGTGCCACCAGCAGAGATAGCAGGACTAATGGCTACACCTTC
>.|TRBV27|TRBJ2-1|.
CASSLSGSSYNEQFF
TGTGCCAGCAGTTTATCAGGGAGCTCCTACAATGAGCAGTTCTTC